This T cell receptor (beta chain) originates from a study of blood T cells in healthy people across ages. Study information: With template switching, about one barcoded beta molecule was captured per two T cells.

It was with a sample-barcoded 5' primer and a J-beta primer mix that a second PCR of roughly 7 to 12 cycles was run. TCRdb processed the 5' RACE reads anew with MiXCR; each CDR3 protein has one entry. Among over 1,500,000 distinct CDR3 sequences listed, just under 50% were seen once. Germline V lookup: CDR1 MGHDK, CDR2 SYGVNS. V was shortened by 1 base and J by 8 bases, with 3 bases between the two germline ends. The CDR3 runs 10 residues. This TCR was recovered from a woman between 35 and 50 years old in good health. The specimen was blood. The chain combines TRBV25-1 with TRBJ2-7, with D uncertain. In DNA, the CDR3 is TGTGCCAGCAGTGAATCCCAGCAGTACTTC. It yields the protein CASSESQQYF.